This T cell receptor (beta chain) was identified in a study of blood T cell repertoires in COVID-19. Study details: PBMCs, B-cell-depleted T cells, or T cells provided the cDNA or gDNA that made up the material.

This CDR3 has 14 amino acids. Trimming removed 6 bases at V and 0 bases at J, with 9 bases between. Germline-derived CDR1 and CDR2 are MNHEY and SMNVEV (reference sequence). Authors' data handling: By means of reference gene primer amplification, nucleated cell counts were estimated. Produced via immunoSEQ multiplex PCR; TCRdb's table is partial and in-frame only. The DNA was the basis for D and trimming; V, J and clone size are from that table. In the table there are 200,000 to 250,000 clones, 83% of which are singletons. Material for sequencing was PBMCs or T cells enriched from blood (not recorded which). This rearrangement joins TRBV27 to TRBJ1-3; no definite D call. The receptor comes from a woman aged 50 to 65 who had been exposed to COVID-19. The CDR3, as DNA: TGTGCCAGCAGCGCCCTCGGCTCTGGAAACACCATATATTTT. Translation gives CASSALGSGNTIYF.